The 10 T cell receptor beta chains listed next were all sequenced from one sample in a study of cytomegalovirus exposure and HLA in healthy donors (dated by TCRdb to 2016 to 2017). The library was generated by the immunoSEQ multiplex PCR assay. For the multiplex PCR, a mixture combining 60 forward primers for TCR Vbeta segments and 13 reverse primers for TCR Jbeta segments was used. TCRdb obtained this table from immuneACCESS and retained in-frame rearrangements with V and J assigned. These tables miss some clones; where compared with another copy, unresolved V genes account for less than half of the shortfall, and the remainder is unexplained. The sample includes around 130,000 clones, with approximately 79% observed a single time. Of the sample, 1.2% is held by the ten largest clones. Sequenced sample: PBMCs. The receptors here all came from a female donor in good health and CMV-seronegative.

J is TRBJ2-7 and V is TRBV29-1; the D is unclear. V shed 2 bases and J shed 5 bases, with 13 bases lying between them. The germline gives CDR1 SQVTM, CDR2 ANQGSEA. The CDR3 has 13 residues. In nucleotides, the CDR3 is TGCAGCGTTGAATCCGCGATGGTCCACGAGCAGTACTTC. It encodes CSVESAMVHEQYF.

This clone turned up a few times. The chain employs TRBV6-1 and TRBJ1-4; TRBD1 agrees at 10 bases. The CDR3 is 14 residues long. Germline-derived CDR1 and CDR2 are MNHNS and SASEGT. V lost 6 bases, J lost 8 bases, and 6 bases stayed unmatched. The CDR3 protein is CASRLTGGREKLFF. CDR3 sequence (DNA): TGTGCCAGCAGATTGACAGGGGGCCGGGAAAAACTGTTTTTT.

The chain carries TRBV5-8 and TRBJ2-1, with D possibly TRBD1 on 6 matching bases. Germline values: CDR1 SGHTS, CDR2 YDEGEE. The ends were cut back, 0 bases at V and 1 base at J, with 11 bases in the middle. This CDR3 has 16 residues. This chain's CDR3 is CASSLARGASYNEQFF. DNA for the CDR3: TGTGCCAGCAGCTTGGCCAGGGGTGCATCCTACAATGAGCAGTTCTTC.

The genes are TRBV29-1 and TRBJ2-2; 11 nucleotides align to TRBD2. V lost 2 bases and J lost 4; bases outside the gene matches: 6. This CDR3 comprises 16 residues. Germline V gene data show CDR1 as SQVTM and CDR2 as ANQGSEA. The CDR3 sequence is CSVELFGTSGTGELFF. The CDR3 nucleotides are TGCAGCGTTGAACTTTTCGGGACTAGCGGCACCGGGGAGCTGTTTTTT.

The V gene is TRBV5-1, the J gene TRBJ2-5, with 10 bases fitting TRBD1. Germline V gene lookup returns CDR1 SGHRS and CDR2 YFSETQ. V was pared by 4 bases and J by 1 base, with 4 bases of the junction left unmatched. The CDR3 spans 15 residues. Written as DNA, the CDR3 is TGCGCCAGCAGCCGCCGGGACAGGGGCCAAGAGACCCAGTACTTC. Amino acid sequence: CASSRRDRGQETQYF.

The rearrangement joins TRBV5-5 to TRBJ1-1; D gene unclear. Trimming pared 1 base from V and 4 bases from J, leaving 11 bases between. The CDR3 is 14 amino acids. Germline assignment: CDR1 SGHKS and CDR2 YYEKEE (reference sequence). CDR3 nucleotide sequence: TGTGCCAGCAGCTTGAGAGCGGACGGCACTGAAGCTTTCTTT. Its translation: CASSLRADGTEAFF.

CDR3 amino acids: CASSLDFRTEAFF. The CDR3 coding sequence is TGTGCCAGCAGCTTAGATTTTCGCACTGAAGCTTTCTTT. The rearrangement joins TRBV7-9 to TRBJ1-1, with D unclear. Germline values: CDR1 SEHNR, CDR2 FQNEAQ (reference sequence). CDR3 length: 13 residues. V was clipped by 1 base and J by 4 bases, with 7 bases between them.

In its sample, this clone was seen once. This chain links TRBV25-1 with TRBJ2-5; TRBD2 agrees at 7 bases. CDR3 length: 14 amino acids. Germline V gene data show CDR1 as MGHDK and CDR2 as SYGVNS. Trimming took 4 bases from V and 3 from J; bases not matched to a gene: 5. The CDR3 coding sequence is TGTGCCAGCAGTGCGTGGGGGGGTGAAGAGACCCAGTACTTC. Translated, it gives CASSAWGGEETQYF. The full variable domain, its missing parts supplied by reference TRBV25-1 and TRBJ2-5, is EADIYQTPRYLVIGTGKKITLECSQTMGHDKMYWYQQDPGMELHLIHYSYGVNSTEKGDLSSESTVSRIRTEHFPLTLESARPSHTSQYLCASSAWGGEETQYFGPGTRLLVL.

Written as DNA, the CDR3 is TGTGCCAGGAAGAATCAGGGGGCGGTTGAAAAACTGTTTTTT. As protein: CARKNQGAVEKLFF. This chain joins TRBV9 and TRBJ1-4, with 8 bases that match TRBD1. V dropped 8 bases and J dropped 7; count of bases not matched to a gene: 10. The length of the CDR3 is 14 residues. Germline assignment: CDR1 SGDLS and CDR2 YYNGEE.

The chain has TRBV2 and TRBJ2-7, with D possibly TRBD2 on 7 matching bases. Germline values: CDR1 SNHLY, CDR2 FYNNEI. The V end lost 8 bases, the J end lost 6 bases, and 14 bases lay between the germline ends. The CDR3 consists of 12 residues. The CDR3 protein is CASGGAGLEQYF. Here the CDR3 DNA reads TGTGCCAGCGGGGGGGCAGGGCTCGAGCAGTACTTC.